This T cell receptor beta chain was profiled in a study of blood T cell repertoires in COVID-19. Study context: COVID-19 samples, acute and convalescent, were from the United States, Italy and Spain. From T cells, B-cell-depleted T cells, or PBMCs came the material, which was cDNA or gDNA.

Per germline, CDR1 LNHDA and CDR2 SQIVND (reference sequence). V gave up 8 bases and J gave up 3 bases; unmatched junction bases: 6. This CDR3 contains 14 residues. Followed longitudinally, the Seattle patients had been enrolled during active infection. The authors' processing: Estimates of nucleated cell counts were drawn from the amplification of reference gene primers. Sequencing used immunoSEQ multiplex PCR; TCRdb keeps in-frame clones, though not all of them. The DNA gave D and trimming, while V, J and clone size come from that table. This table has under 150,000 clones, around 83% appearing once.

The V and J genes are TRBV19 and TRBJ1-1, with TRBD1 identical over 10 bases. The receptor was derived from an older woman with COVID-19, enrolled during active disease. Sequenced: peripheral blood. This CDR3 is CASRDRGMDTEAFF. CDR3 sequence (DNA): TGTGCCAGTCGGGACAGGGGAATGGACACTGAAGCTTTCTTT.